Presented here are 29 T cell receptor beta chains from one specimen sequenced in a study of T cell responses to AZD1222 COVID-19 vaccine (dated by TCRdb to about 2021). The sample's time point label, in plain terms: baseline before first vaccination. The treatment or condition label, as the study defines it: meningococcal conjugate vaccine given as trial control. Libraries were built with the immunoSEQ multiplex PCR assay. TCRdb obtained this table from immuneACCESS and retained in-frame rearrangements with V and J assigned. These tables miss some clones; where compared with another copy, unresolved V genes account for less than half of the shortfall, and the remainder is unexplained. A total of 110,000 or so clones appear in this sample, roughly 88% of them only once. In total, the top ten clones hold roughly 13% of the sample. Sequences were derived from peripheral blood, sampled on day 0 of MenACWY control vaccination. These receptors were obtained from an adult in good health.

CDR3 coding DNA: TGTGCCAGCACCACCCCGGGACTAGCATTTTGGGAGCAGTTCTTC. The encoded protein is CASTTPGLAFWEQFF. The rearrangement uses TRBV6-5 and TRBJ2-1, with 9 bases that match TRBD2. V shed 7 bases and J 10 bases; nucleotides not matched to a gene: 14. The CDR3 spans 15 residues. Per germline, CDR1 MNHEY and CDR2 SVGAGI.

The chain combines TRBV7-2 with TRBJ1-2; D gene unclear. Germline CDR1 reads SGHTA; CDR2 reads FQGNSA. The CDR3 contains 12 residues. Trimming pared 5 bases from V and 8 bases from J, leaving 12 bases between. The CDR3 sequence: CASSDDLGGYTF. CDR3 DNA sequence: TGTGCCAGCAGCGACGACCTAGGGGGCTACACCTTC.

The chain has TRBV18 and TRBJ1-2, with D unclear. Germline CDR1 KGHSH, CDR2 LQKENI. The CDR3 extends over 14 amino acids. V dropped 0 bases and J dropped 4 bases, with 9 bases sitting between them. The DNA of the CDR3 is TGTGCCAGCTCACCACCAGGGTTCAGCTATGGCTACACCTTC. It codes for CASSPPGFSYGYTF.

The chain uses TRBV11-2 and TRBJ2-1; 9 bases agree with TRBD2. The CDR3 contains 17 residues. Germline loops: CDR1 SGHAT, CDR2 FQNNGV. V shed 5 bases, J shed 9 bases, and the junction held 17 bases outside the gene matches. The CDR3 bases are TGTGCCAGCAGCCGAATACAATTCGCGGGGGGGCCTGGTGAGCAGTTCTTC. Its translation: CASSRIQFAGGPGEQFF.

V gene TRBV7-3 combines with J gene TRBJ2-6; D is undetermined. The CDR3 consists of 14 residues. Per the germline V gene, CDR1 is SGHTA and CDR2 is FQGTGA. V lost 6 bases and J 0 bases, leaving 6 bases between the germline ends. The CDR3 sequence is CASSPDSGANVLTF. CDR3 in DNA: TGTGCCAGCAGTCCGGACTCTGGGGCCAACGTCCTGACTTTC.

The V call is TRBV4-3, the J call TRBJ2-2; D may correspond to TRBD1 or TRBD2 (6 bases each). The germline V and J ends were trimmed by 1 base and 4 bases, with 10 bases remaining between them. CDR3 length equals 15 residues. The germline V gene encodes CDR1 LGHNA and CDR2 YSLEER. The CDR3 region has the DNA TGCGCCAGCAGCCAAGTTCCGGGGGCCACCGGGGAGCTGTTTTTT. It encodes CASSQVPGATGELFF.

The chain links TRBV5-1 to TRBJ2-2, with 7 bases matching TRBD1. Trimming took 4 bases from V and 1 from J; bases not matched to a gene: 4. The CDR3 loop spans 15 amino acids. Germline V lookup: CDR1 SGHRS, CDR2 YFSETQ. The CDR3 nucleotides read TGCGCCAGCAGCCTTGGGGACAGGAACACCGGGGAGCTGTTTTTT. As protein: CASSLGDRNTGELFF.

The chain joins TRBV11-3 to TRBJ2-1; tentative D call: TRBD1 (7 bases). V was cut by 5 bases and J by 4 bases, with 18 bases left in between. Germline V gene lookup returns CDR1 SGHNT and CDR2 YENEEA. This CDR3 contains 16 residues. The CDR3, as DNA: TGTGCCAGCAGCCCAAGACAGGGACTGGGATACAATGAGCAGTTCTTC. Amino acid sequence: CASSPRQGLGYNEQFF. Filled out from reference TRBV11-3 and TRBJ2-1, the complete variable domain reads EAGVVQSPRYKIIEKKQPVAFWCNPISGHNTLYWYLQNLGQGPELLIRYENEEAVDDSQLPKDRFSAERLKGVDSTLKIQPAELGDSAVYLCASSPRQGLGYNEQFFGPGTRLTVL.

Details on this clone: A read error may account for a junction end that differs from germline. The chain has TRBV5-1 and TRBJ2-7, with 11 nucleotides matching TRBD2. CDR3 length equals 15 residues. Germline CDR1 reads SGHRS; CDR2 reads YFSETQ. CDR3 region: CARRGGTSGSYEQYF. The DNA for the CDR3 is TGCGCCCGCAGGGGGGGGACTAGCGGCTCCTACGAGCAGTACTTC.

The chain recombines TRBV28 with TRBJ1-2; the match to TRBD1 covers 8 bases. With 6 bases clipped from V and 4 bases from J, the junction kept 7 bases outside the gene matches. Germline CDR1 and CDR2: MDHEN and SYDVKM. The CDR3 covers 14 residues. CDR3 residues: CASRSQGQAYGYTF. In DNA form, the CDR3 reads TGTGCCAGCAGGAGCCAGGGACAGGCCTATGGCTACACCTTC.

The rearrangement uses TRBV10-3 and TRBJ1-3, with no clear D. Looked up from germline, CDR1 is ENHRY and CDR2 is SYGVKD. V gave up 3 bases and J gave up 3 bases, with 0 bases separating them. The CDR3 contains 11 residues. CDR3 DNA sequence: TGTGCCATCAGTGATGGAAACACCATATATTTT. It translates to CAISDGNTIYF.

The genes are TRBV21-1 and TRBJ2-7; the table calls TRBD2, which could not be checked here. TRBV21-1 is deemed a pseudogene. This CDR3 has 11 amino acids. The CDR3 spells CASRQRQGGYF. CDR3 in DNA: TGTGCCAGCCGCCAGCGCCAGGGAGGGTACTTC.

The chain combines TRBV5-1 with TRBJ1-1; D remains ambiguous. The ends were cut back, 2 bases at V and 6 bases at J, with 17 bases in the middle. The CDR3 is 15 amino acids. CDR1 is SGHRS, CDR2 YFSETQ, per germline. The CDR3 protein is CASSLRLSRGAEAFF. In DNA, the CDR3 is TGCGCCAGCAGCTTACGTCTAAGCCGTGGGGCTGAAGCTTTCTTT.

This clone was counted a single time. CDR3 in DNA: TGTGCCAGCAGTTTATGGGGGAGGCGGAATCAGCCCCAGCATTTT. Amino acids: CASSLWGRRNQPQHF. The rearrangement joins TRBV28 to TRBJ1-5, with D unresolved. V shed 0 bases and J shed 4 bases, with 10 bases lying between them. Germline V gives CDR1 MDHEN, CDR2 SYDVKM. The CDR3 contains 15 residues. Full variable domain (remainder filled in from reference TRBV28 and TRBJ1-5): DVKVTQSSRYLVKRTGEKVFLECVQDMDHENMFWYRQDPGLGLRLIYFSYDVKMKEKGDIPEGYSVSREKKERFSLILESASTNQTSMYLCASSLWGRRNQPQHFGDGTRLSIL.

The genes are TRBV10-3 and TRBJ1-5, with TRBD1 identical over 10 bases. Germline assignment: CDR1 ENHRY and CDR2 SYGVKD. The CDR3 totals 14 residues. V shed 10 bases, J shed 0 bases, and the junction held 3 bases outside the gene matches. The DNA of the CDR3 is TGTGCCACCCGGGACAGGGGTAGCAATCAGCCCCAGCATTTT. As protein: CATRDRGSNQPQHF.

This CDR3 is CATGTVNTGELFF. In nucleotides, the CDR3 is TGTGCCACCGGGACAGTTAACACCGGGGAGCTGTTTTTT. The chain uses TRBV6-5 and TRBJ2-2, with TRBD1 matching 7 bases. Looked up from germline, CDR1 is MNHEY and CDR2 is SVGAGI. This CDR3 is 13 amino acids long. V lost 10 bases and J lost 2; bases outside the gene matches: 4.

The chain joins TRBV19 to TRBJ1-5; no reliable D call. V was shortened by 6 bases and J by 0 bases, with 12 bases between the two germline ends. The CDR3 consists of 15 residues. The germline CDR1 and CDR2 sequences are LNHDA and SQIVND (reference sequence). The DNA for the CDR3 is TGTGCCAGTAGCAAACGGCCTTATAGCAATCAGCCCCAGCATTTT. As protein: CASSKRPYSNQPQHF.

The rearrangement links TRBV30 to TRBJ1-2; D possibly corresponds to TRBD1 (5 bases). V lost 3 bases and J lost 4, with 15 bases in between. This CDR3 is 14 amino acids long. Per germline, CDR1 GTSNPN and CDR2 SVGIG (reference sequence). The CDR3 sequence is CAWSRDPGGYGYTF. In DNA form, the CDR3 reads TGTGCCTGGAGCCGGGACCCCGGCGGCTATGGCTACACCTTC.

J is TRBJ2-7 and V is TRBV21-1; TRBD2, the table's D call, was not compared with the DNA. TRBV21-1 is shown as a pseudogene. The CDR3 spans 20 residues. In DNA, the CDR3 is TGTGCCAGCAGCAAAGGGAGGGTCACCCGCCCGGGGACTCCTTCCTACGAGCAGTACTTC. It is translated as CASSKGRVTRPGTPSYEQYF.

This sequence joins TRBV12-3 or TRBV12-4 and TRBJ2-7, with 7 bases matching TRBD1. There are 13 residues in the CDR3. Trimming removed 5 bases from V and 1 base from J; junction bases left unmatched: 2. For the CDR3, the DNA is TGTGCCAGCAGTCGGACAGGATCCTACGAGCAGTACTTC. Protein: CASSRTGSYEQYF.

The chain recombines TRBV6-5 with TRBJ1-2; D unclear. Trimming took off 0 bases at V and 4 bases at J, with 6 bases between the two ends. Germline assignment: CDR1 MNHEY and CDR2 SVGAGI. This CDR3 is 13 amino acids long. The CDR3 DNA reads TGTGCCAGCAGTTACTCCAACAGCTATGGCTACACCTTC. It is translated as CASSYSNSYGYTF.

The rearrangement joins TRBV19 to TRBJ1-5; no clear D gene. V was trimmed by 6 bases and J by 7 bases, leaving 13 bases between them. This CDR3 comprises 13 residues. CDR1 LNHDA and CDR2 SQIVND come from the germline V gene (reference sequence). As DNA, the CDR3 is TGTGCCAGTAGCCTTGCTAACGAGCAGCCCCAGCATTTT. This codes for CASSLANEQPQHF.

The CDR3 bases are TGTGCCAGCAGCCCCGGGACAGGGGGCGTCAGGGGCAATCAGCCCCAGCATTTT. Translating it yields CASSPGTGGVRGNQPQHF. This rearrangement joins TRBV11-3 to TRBJ1-5, with TRBD1 identical over 12 bases. CDR1 SGHNT and CDR2 YENEEA come from the germline V gene. V was pared by 5 bases and J by 2 bases, with 10 bases of the junction left unmatched. The CDR3 loop spans 18 amino acids.

The chain is built from TRBV4-1 and TRBJ2-3; D may be TRBD2 (6 bases). CDR3 length: 16 amino acids. CDR1 is MGHRA and CDR2 is YSYEKL in the germline V gene. Trimming left V 0 bases short and J 8 bases short, with 18 bases between. CDR3 DNA: TGCGCCAGCAGCCAAGAGCTAGCGAAGAAACGGGGTACGCAGTATTTT. Protein product: CASSQELAKKRGTQYF.

The V and J genes are TRBV10-3 and TRBJ2-7; TRBD1 might be the D (6 bases). This CDR3 is built from 11 residues. Per germline, CDR1 ENHRY and CDR2 SYGVKD. Trimming took 8 bases from V and 6 from J, leaving 11 bases between them. The CDR3 region has the DNA TGTGCCATCGCGGGCAGGGGCGAGCAGTACTTC. It yields the protein CAIAGRGEQYF.

Written as DNA, the CDR3 is TGTGCCAGCTCAAATTCGACAGGGGATAGCAATCAGCCCCAGCATTTT. It is translated as CASSNSTGDSNQPQHF. The chain carries TRBV18 and TRBJ1-5, with 8 bases that match TRBD1. In germline, CDR1 is KGHSH, CDR2 LQKENI. The trim removed 5 bases at V and 0 bases at J, leaving 6 bases unmatched. This CDR3 is built from 16 residues.

The chain uses TRBV4-1 and TRBJ2-7, with 10 bases fitting TRBD2. The germline V gene encodes CDR1 MGHRA and CDR2 YSYEKL. The CDR3 has 14 residues. V shed 4 bases and J 5 bases; nucleotides not matched to a gene: 5. CDR3 DNA: TGCGCCAGCAGCCTCCTAGCGGGGGTCGACGAGCAGTACTTC. It codes for CASSLLAGVDEQYF.

This clone was seen more than once but under ten times. The rearrangement uses TRBV5-1 and TRBJ1-4; D unresolved. Trimming removed 0 bases from V and 4 bases from J, with 10 bases in between. Germline V gene lookup returns CDR1 SGHRS and CDR2 YFSETQ. The CDR3 is made up of 15 amino acids. CDR3 in DNA: TGCGCCAGCAGCTTGGCCGGGAAGATTAATGAAAAACTGTTTTTT. Its translation: CASSLAGKINEKLFF.

This clone turned up a few times. For the CDR3, the DNA is TGTGCCAGCTCACCGCCTAATGGGGCGGGGGGTAATTCACCCCTCCACTTT. It encodes CASSPPNGAGGNSPLHF. The chain is built from TRBV18 and TRBJ1-6; D might be TRBD1 (5 bases). The ends were cut back, 3 bases at V and 6 bases at J, with 18 bases in the middle. CDR1 and CDR2 from the germline V gene are KGHSH and LQKENI. This CDR3 has 17 residues.